This TCR beta chain stems from a study of blood T cells in healthy people across ages. With 3 bases removed from V and 6 bases from J, the gap between germline ends came to 12 bases. The length of the CDR3 is 14 residues. Germline V gene sequence: CDR1 SEHNR, CDR2 FQNEAQ (reference sequence). Ten or more counts support this clonotype. Sample-barcoded 5' priming and a J-beta primer mix drove a second PCR of roughly 7 to 11 cycles. In TCRdb, the 5' RACE reads were re-called with MiXCR into one record per CDR3 protein. Among 590,000 or so distinct CDR3 sequences, less than 35% were seen once, and the ten largest hold around 14%.

The sequenced sample consisted of blood. This TCR was recovered from an elderly woman in good health. The chain uses TRBV7-9 and TRBJ2-1; D not resolved. This chain's CDR3 is CASSFDDAVNEQFF. The CDR3, as DNA: TGTGCCAGCAGCTTCGATGACGCCGTCAATGAGCAGTTCTTC. The whole variable domain, remainder taken from reference TRBV7-9 and TRBJ2-1, is DTGVSQNPRHKITKRGQNVTFRCDPISEHNRLYWYRQTLGQGPEFLTYFQNEAQLEKSRLLSDRFSAERPKGSFSTLEIQRTEQGDSAMYLCASSFDDAVNEQFFGPGTRLTVL.